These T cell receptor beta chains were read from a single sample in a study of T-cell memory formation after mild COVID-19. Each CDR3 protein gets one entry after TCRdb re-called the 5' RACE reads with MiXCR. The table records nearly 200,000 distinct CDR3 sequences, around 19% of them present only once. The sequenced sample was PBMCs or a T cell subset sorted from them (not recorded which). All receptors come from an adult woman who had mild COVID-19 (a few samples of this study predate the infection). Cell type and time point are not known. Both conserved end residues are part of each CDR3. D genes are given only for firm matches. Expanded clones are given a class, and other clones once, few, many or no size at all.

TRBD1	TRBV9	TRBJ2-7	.	TGTGCCAGCAGCCCAGGACAGGGGGCGTATTACGAGCAGTACTTC	CASSPGQGAYYEQYF
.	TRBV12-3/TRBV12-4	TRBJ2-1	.	TGTGCCAGCAGACCGACACCGGGACGGCAGTTCTTC	CASRPTPGRQFF
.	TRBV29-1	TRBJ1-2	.	TGCAGCTTTTCGCCAGCAAACTATGGCTACACCTTC	CSFSPANYGYTF
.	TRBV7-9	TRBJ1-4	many	TGTGCCAGCAGCTTATTAGGGTTGAATGAAAAACTGTTTTTT	CASSLLGLNEKLFF
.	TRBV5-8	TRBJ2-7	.	TGTGCCAGCAGCGGGGACGGGGGCCGCAGGGAGCAGTACTTC	CASSGDGGRREQYF
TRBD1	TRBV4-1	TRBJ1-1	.	TGCGCCAGCAGCCAAAAGACAGGGTCTCCTTCTGAAGCTTTCTTT	CASSQKTGSPSEAFF
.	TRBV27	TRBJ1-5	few	TGTGCCAGCAGTTACAGGGATAGCAATCAGCCCCAGCATTTT	CASSYRDSNQPQHF
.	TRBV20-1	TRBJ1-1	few	TGCAGTGCTAGACACCGGGTTGACACTGAAGCTTTCTTT	CSARHRVDTEAFF
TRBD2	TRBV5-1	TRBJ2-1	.	TGCGCCAGCAGTACGGGGAACACTAGCGGGAGGAAGGAGCAGTTCTTC	CASSTGNTSGRKEQFF
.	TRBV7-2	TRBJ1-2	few	TGTGCCAGCAGCTTAATGGGGTCGTGGGCAGGACTTAACTATGGCTACACCTTC	CASSLMGSWAGLNYGYTF
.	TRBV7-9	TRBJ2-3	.	TGTGCCAGCAGCTTAAGGCCATTCCCCACAGATACGCAGTATTTT	CASSLRPFPTDTQYF
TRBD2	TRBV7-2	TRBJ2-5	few	TGTGCCAGCAGCTTAGTAGCGGGAGGGGAAGAGACCCAGTACTTC	CASSLVAGGEETQYF
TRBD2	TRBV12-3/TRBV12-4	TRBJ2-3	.	TGTGCCAGCAGGTTGGGGGGGAGAGTTTTTGGAACAGATACGCAGTATTTT	CASRLGGRVFGTDTQYF
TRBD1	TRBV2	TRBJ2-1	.	TGTGCCAGCAGCGAGGACAGGGCTCGAATGAATGAGCAGTTCTTC	CASSEDRARMNEQFF
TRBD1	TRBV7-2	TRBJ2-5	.	TGTGCCAGCATCTGGGACAGGGGGGAAGAGACCCAGTACTTC	CASIWDRGEETQYF
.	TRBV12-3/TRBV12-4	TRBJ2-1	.	TGTGCCAGCAGTTCCCAGGCTTCCAATGAGCAGTTCTTC	CASSSQASNEQFF
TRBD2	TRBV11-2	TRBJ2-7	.	TGTGCCAGCAGAGGGGAACTAGCGGCGAGCTCCTACGAGCAGTACTTC	CASRGELAASSYEQYF
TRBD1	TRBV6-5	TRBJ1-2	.	TGTGCCAGCACCAAAGACAGGGGGGTTTCTTACTATGGCTACACCTTC	CASTKDRGVSYYGYTF
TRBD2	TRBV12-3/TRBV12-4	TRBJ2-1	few	TGTGCCAGCAGTTTTACAACTAGCGGGAGGGGTGAGCAGTTCTTC	CASSFTTSGRGEQFF
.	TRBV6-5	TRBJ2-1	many	TGTGCCGGATACAGAAATGAGCAGTTCTTC	CAGYRNEQFF
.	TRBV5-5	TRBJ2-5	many	TGTGCCAGCAGCTGGGCACCCGGTCAGGAAGAGACCCAGTACTTC	CASSWAPGQEETQYF
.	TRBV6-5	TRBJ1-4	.	TGTGCCAGCAGGTCGACAAGGGGGAGAGAGGAAAAACTGTTTTTT	CASRSTRGREEKLFF
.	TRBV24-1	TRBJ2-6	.	TGTGCCACCAGTGATAGGGCAGGCCAAACTGGGGCCAACGTCCTGACTTTC	CATSDRAGQTGANVLTF
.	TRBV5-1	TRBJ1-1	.	TGCGCCAGCAGCTCTACATCTGGGGTATACATGAACACTGAAGCTTTCTTT	CASSSTSGVYMNTEAFF
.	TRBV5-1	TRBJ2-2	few	TGCGCCAGCAGGGACGGGAACACCGGGGAGCTGTTTTTT	CASRDGNTGELFF
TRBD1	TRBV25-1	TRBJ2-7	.	TGTGCCAGCAGTGAATATAAGGACAGGGTCTACGAGCAGTACTTC	CASSEYKDRVYEQYF
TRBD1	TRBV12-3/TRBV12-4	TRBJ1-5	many	TGTGCCAGCAGTTCGTCCCGGGACAGGGACCCCCAGCATTTT	CASSSSRDRDPQHF
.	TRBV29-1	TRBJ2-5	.	TGCAGCGTTGTGAGGGCCCCGGGGGTAGAGACCCAGTACTTC	CSVVRAPGVETQYF
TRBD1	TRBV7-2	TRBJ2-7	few	TGTGCCAGCAGCTGGACAGGGGCCTTAGGGGAGCAGTACTTC	CASSWTGALGEQYF
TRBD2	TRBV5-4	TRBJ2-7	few	TGTGCCAGCAGCCTAGCGGGAAGGTGGTACGAGCAGTACTTC	CASSLAGRWYEQYF
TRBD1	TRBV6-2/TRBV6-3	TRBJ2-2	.	TGTGCCGGGAAGACAGGGCGGACCGGGGAGCTGTTTTTT	CAGKTGRTGELFF
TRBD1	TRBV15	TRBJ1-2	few	TGTGCCACCAGCAGAGTGACAGGGGGGGGCTATGGCTACACCTTC	CATSRVTGGGYGYTF
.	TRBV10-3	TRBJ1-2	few	TGTGCCATCAGTGAGTACAGGGATGGCTACACCTTC	CAISEYRDGYTF
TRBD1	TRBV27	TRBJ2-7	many	TGTGCCAGCAGTTTAACGACAGGGGCCTACGAGCAGTACTTC	CASSLTTGAYEQYF
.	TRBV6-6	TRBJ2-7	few	TGTGCCAGCCGCATCCAGGCAGGCGATACCTACGAGCAGTACTTC	CASRIQAGDTYEQYF
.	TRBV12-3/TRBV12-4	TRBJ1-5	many	TGTGCCAGCAGTTTTAGGGGGACACAGAATCAGCCCCAGCATTTT	CASSFRGTQNQPQHF
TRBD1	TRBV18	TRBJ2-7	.	TGTGCCAGCTCACCGGACAGGCTCGGGGAGCAGTACTTC	CASSPDRLGEQYF
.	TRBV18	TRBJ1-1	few	TGTGCCAGCTTCAACGGAGGGGACACTGAAGCTTTCTTT	CASFNGGDTEAFF
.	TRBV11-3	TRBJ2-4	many	TGTGCCAGCAGTTCCGGCTGGATCAAAAACATTCAGTACTTC	CASSSGWIKNIQYF
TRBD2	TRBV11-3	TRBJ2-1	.	TGTGCCAGCAGCCCAAGACTAGCGGGCTATTCTTCAGAGCAGTTCTTC	CASSPRLAGYSSEQFF
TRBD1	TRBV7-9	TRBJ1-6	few	TGTGCCAGCAACGACAGGGGCTCCTATAATTCACCCCTCCACTTT	CASNDRGSYNSPLHF
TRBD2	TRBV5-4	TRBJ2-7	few	TGTGCCAGCAGCTTGGGTCCTAGCGGGATCTACGAGCAGTACTTC	CASSLGPSGIYEQYF
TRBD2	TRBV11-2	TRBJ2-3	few	TGTGCCAGCAGCTTAGTGGGTCTCGGCCTAGCGGGTGCCAGTACGCAGTATTTT	CASSLVGLGLAGASTQYF
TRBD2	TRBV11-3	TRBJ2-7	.	TGTGCCAGCAGCCCGGGGCGGGAGCGGAGAGAGCAGTACTTC	CASSPGRERREQYF
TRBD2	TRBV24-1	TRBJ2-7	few	TGTGCCACCCGGGCCAGCGGGAGATACCCTTCCTACGAGCAGTACTTC	CATRASGRYPSYEQYF
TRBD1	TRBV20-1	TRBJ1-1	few	TGCAGTGCTAGGTTGACAGGGGGCGGGAAAGACACTGAAGCTTTCTTT	CSARLTGGGKDTEAFF
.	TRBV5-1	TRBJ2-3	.	TGCGCCAGCAGGGAAGACGGATCTAGCACAGATACGCAGTATTTT	CASREDGSSTDTQYF
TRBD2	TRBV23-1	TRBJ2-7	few	TGCGCCAGCAGTCAACGTATCACGGGACTAGCGGGGCTCAGCTCCTACGAGCAGTACTTC	CASSQRITGLAGLSSYEQYF
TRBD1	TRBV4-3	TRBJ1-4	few	TGCGCCAGCAGCCAAGAAGACAGGGTAGATGAAAAACTGTTTTTT	CASSQEDRVDEKLFF
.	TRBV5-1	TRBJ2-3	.	TGCGCCAGCAGCATCCAGGGCTCAGATACGCAGTATTTT	CASSIQGSDTQYF
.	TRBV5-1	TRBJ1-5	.	TGCGCCAGCAGCTTGGAAGGGTCGCTCAATCAGCCCCAGCATTTT	CASSLEGSLNQPQHF
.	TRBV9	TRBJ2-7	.	TGTGCCAGCAGCACAGACCCATCCTACGAGCAGTACTTC	CASSTDPSYEQYF
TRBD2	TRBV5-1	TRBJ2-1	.	TGCGCCAGCAGCCCCCGGACTAGCCTCAATGAGCAGTTCTTC	CASSPRTSLNEQFF
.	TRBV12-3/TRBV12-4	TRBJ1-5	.	TGTGCCAGCAGTTCCAGACAGAACAATCAGCCCCAGCATTTT	CASSSRQNNQPQHF
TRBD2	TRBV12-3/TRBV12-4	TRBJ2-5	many	TGTGCCAGCAGAGTAGCGGGTCTGCAAGAGACCCAGTACTTC	CASRVAGLQETQYF
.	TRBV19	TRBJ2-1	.	TGTGCCAGTAGTAATCCCGGACTAAAGTCCCATGAGCAGTTCTTC	CASSNPGLKSHEQFF
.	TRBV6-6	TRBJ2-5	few	TGTGCCAGCAGTTACCCCCCCGATAAGACCCAGTACTTC	CASSYPPDKTQYF
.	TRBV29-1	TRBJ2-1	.	TGCAGCGCTCCAGAGACCGGTTACTACAATGAGCAGTTCTTC	CSAPETGYYNEQFF
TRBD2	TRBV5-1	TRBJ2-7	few	TGCGCCAGCAGCTCAAGATCGGGACTAGTAAACGAGCAGTACTTC	CASSSRSGLVNEQYF
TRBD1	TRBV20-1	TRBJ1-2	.	TGCAGTGCTAGAGATCGACAGGGTGTTAGCGGCTACACCTTC	CSARDRQGVSGYTF